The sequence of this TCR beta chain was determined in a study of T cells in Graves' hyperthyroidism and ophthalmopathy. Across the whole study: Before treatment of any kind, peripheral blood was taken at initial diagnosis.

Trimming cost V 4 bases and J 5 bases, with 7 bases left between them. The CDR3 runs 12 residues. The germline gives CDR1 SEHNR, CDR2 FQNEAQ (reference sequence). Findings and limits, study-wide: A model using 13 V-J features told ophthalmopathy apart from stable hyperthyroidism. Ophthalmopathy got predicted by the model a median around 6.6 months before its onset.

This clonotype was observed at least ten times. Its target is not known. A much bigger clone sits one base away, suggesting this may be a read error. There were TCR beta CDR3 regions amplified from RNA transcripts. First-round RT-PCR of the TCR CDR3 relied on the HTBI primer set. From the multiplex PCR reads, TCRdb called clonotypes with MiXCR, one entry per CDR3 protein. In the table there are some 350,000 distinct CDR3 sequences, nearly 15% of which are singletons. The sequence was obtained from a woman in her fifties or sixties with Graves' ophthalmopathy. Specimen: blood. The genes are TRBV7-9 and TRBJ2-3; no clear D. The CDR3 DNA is TGTGCCAGCAGCTCCTGGGGAGATACGCAGTATTTT. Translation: CASSSWGDTQYF.